The next 8 T cell receptor beta chains were all read from a single sample in a study of CD8+ T cells in alopecia areata. Treatment of the sample: oral pan-JAK inhibitor, 5-10 mg twice daily. Extracted from the samples, RNA was reverse transcribed into cDNA to serve as the sequencing template. This table comes from immunoSEQ multiplex PCR, and its TCRdb copy is limited to in-frame clones, with some not included. The table records approximately 280,000 clones, 58% of them present only once. The sequencing here drew on CD4+ T cells sorted from blood, taken at week 24, from a patient treated with tofacitinib. The receptors originated from a human donor with alopecia areata.

This clone has a handful of counts. The V call is TRBV4-1, the J call TRBJ2-7, with D possibly being TRBD1 or TRBD2 (5 bases each). In germline, CDR1 is MGHRA, CDR2 YSYEKL. The CDR3 is made up of 13 amino acids. Trimming took 0 bases from V and 6 from J, leaving 9 bases between them. CDR3 nucleotide sequence: TGCGCCAGCAGCCAAGATATAGGGACCGAGCAGTACTTC. Translating it yields CASSQDIGTEQYF.

For the CDR3, the DNA is TGCAGCGGCGGGGGGACCGAGACCCAGTACTTC. Encoded protein: CSGGGTETQYF. The chain couples TRBV29-1 to TRBJ2-5; TRBD2 aligns across 8 bases. The CDR3 length is 11 residues. Germline values: CDR1 SQVTM, CDR2 ANQGSEA. The junction had 3 bases not matched to a gene; V was cut back by 7 bases and J by 5 bases.

V gene TRBV29-1 combines with J gene TRBJ1-1, with D perhaps TRBD1 (5 bases). Germline CDR1 is SQVTM and CDR2 is ANQGSEA. The CDR3 is 13 residues long. The V end was cut by 7 bases, the J end by 0 bases, with 12 bases between. CDR3 region: CSGSGSLNTEAFF. For the CDR3, the DNA is TGCAGCGGATCAGGGTCCCTGAACACTGAAGCTTTCTTT.

This rearrangement joins TRBV10-2 to TRBJ2-7, with 8 bases identical to TRBD2. Germline V CDR1 and CDR2: WSHSY, SAAADI. The junction had 2 bases not matched to a gene; V was cut back by 3 bases and J by 4 bases. CDR3 length: 13 residues. The DNA for the CDR3 is TGCGCCAGCAGTGAAGGACTAGCTTACGAGCAGTACTTC. As protein: CASSEGLAYEQYF.

V usage is TRBV7-3 and J usage is TRBJ1-5; 7 nucleotides match TRBD1. V shed 5 bases and J 2 bases; nucleotides not matched to a gene: 0. Germline V lookup: CDR1 SGHTA, CDR2 FQGTGA. There are 13 residues in the CDR3. This chain's CDR3 is CASSTGGNQPQHF. CDR3 in DNA: TGTGCCAGCAGCACAGGGGGCAATCAGCCCCAGCATTTT.

The table lists this clone with a few counts. This rearrangement joins TRBV7-2 to TRBJ1-6; 11 bases are shared with TRBD1. CDR1 SGHTA and CDR2 FQGNSA come from the germline V gene. V gave up 5 bases and J gave up 11 bases; unmatched junction bases: 5. This CDR3 has 14 amino acids. CDR3 coding DNA: TGTGCCAGCAGCAACCGGGACAGGGGGGCACCCCTCCACTTT. Encoded protein: CASSNRDRGAPLHF.

This chain joins TRBV4-1 and TRBJ1-1; D not resolved. V was shortened by 0 bases and J by 8 bases, with 19 bases between the two germline ends. CDR3 length: 16 amino acids. Germline CDR1 MGHRA, CDR2 YSYEKL. The CDR3 DNA reads as TGCGCCAGCAGCCAAGAACCTATAGTGAGGACTACCGAAGCTTTCTTT. Its translation: CASSQEPIVRTTEAFF.

This clone has a handful of counts. The chain links TRBV5-8 to TRBJ1-2; 8 bases fit TRBD1. Losses at the gene ends were 4 bases for V and 4 bases for J; bases not matched to a gene: 6. The CDR3 totals 14 residues. Germline-derived CDR1 and CDR2 are SGHTS and YDEGEE. CDR3 amino acids: CASSLGTGAYGYTF. CDR3 DNA: TGTGCCAGCAGCCTTGGGACAGGTGCCTATGGCTACACCTTC.